This T cell receptor (beta chain) was captured by sequencing in a study of OX40 agonist ivuxolimab in advanced cancers. This CDR3 region has 14 residues. Germline V gives CDR1 SGHTA, CDR2 FQGNSA. Trimming took 5 bases from V and 6 from J, leaving 14 bases between them. Study-level points and caveats: Blood T cells, both CD4+ and CD8+, expanded clonally by week 6 at 0.1 to 3.0 mg/kg.

As to this clone: Antigen: not known.

Clones were read by immunoSEQ multiplex PCR, and TCRdb kept only the in-frame ones, dropping some. The sample gives about 69,000 clones, nearly 90% of which show up once; roughly 10% is in the top ten. Autoimmune disease history or systemic immunosuppression led to patient exclusion. The receptor was isolated from an adult with an advanced solid tumor such as melanoma, head and neck, liver or kidney cancer. The specimen comprised CD4+ or CD8+ T cells sorted from blood, sampled in a trial of the OX40 agonist ivuxolimab. This chain connects TRBV7-2 to TRBJ2-1; D might be TRBD1 (5 bases). CDR3 sequence reads: CASSQNDRPNEQFF. CDR3 nucleotide sequence: TGTGCCAGCAGCCAAAACGACAGACCCAATGAGCAGTTCTTC.